These 10 T cell receptor beta chains were sequenced from one sample in a study of PD-L1 blockade in urothelial cancer. Using immunoSEQ multiplex PCR, the repertoire was profiled, and TCRdb retains in-frame clones only, with some absent. The sample has under 100,000 clones, 82% seen once. The material sequenced was PBMCs, taken around atezolizumab (anti-PD-L1) treatment. The receptors here all came from a man aged 65-85 years with urothelial cancer.

This clone was observed at least ten times. CDR3 loop: CASSLDGRGRVNTIYF. CDR3 bases: TGTGCCAGCAGCTTAGATGGTAGGGGGCGAGTAAACACCATATATTTT. The V call is TRBV11-2, the J call TRBJ1-3, with 7 nucleotides matching TRBD1. The CDR3 totals 16 residues. Germline CDR1 and CDR2: SGHAT and FQNNGV. The J segment lost 6 bases and the V segment lost 0 bases, leaving 8 bases of the junction unmatched.

This clone was observed once. V usage is TRBV19 and J usage is TRBJ1-1; the match to TRBD1 covers 9 bases. Germline CDR1 reads LNHDA; CDR2 reads SQIVND (reference sequence). V dropped 6 bases and J dropped 4; count of bases not matched to a gene: 6. The CDR3 consists of 14 residues. The CDR3 is CASSQTGGPTEAFF. CDR3 coding DNA: TGTGCCAGTAGCCAGACAGGGGGGCCCACTGAAGCTTTCTTT.

The chain has TRBV6-1 and TRBJ1-6; tentatively, D is TRBD1 (5 bases). Trimming cost V 2 bases and J 11 bases, with 10 bases left between them. CDR3 size: 13 residues. Germline assignment: CDR1 MNHNS and CDR2 SASEGT. This chain's CDR3 is CASSERGTTPLHF. CDR3 nucleotides: TGTGCCAGCAGTGAAAGGGGTACGACACCCCTCCACTTT.

The V gene is TRBV29-1, the J gene TRBJ2-5; D possibly corresponds to TRBD2 (6 bases). Germline values: CDR1 SQVTM, CDR2 ANQGSEA. V lost 2 bases to trimming and J lost 4 bases, with 11 bases between them. The CDR3 has 13 amino acids. CDR3 bases: TGCAGCGTTGAAATAACGGGAGTAGAGACCCAGTACTTC. It encodes CSVEITGVETQYF.

Turning to this clone: Distinct nucleotide sequences in the sample also encode this CDR3. The rearrangement links TRBV5-1 to TRBJ2-7; the match to TRBD1 covers 10 bases. Germline CDR1 and CDR2: SGHRS and YFSETQ. The CDR3 runs 14 residues. V shed 4 bases, J shed 2 bases, and the junction held 3 bases outside the gene matches. CDR3 sequence: CASSSGQGAYEQYF. The CDR3 DNA reads as TGCGCCAGCAGCAGCGGACAGGGGGCCTACGAGCAGTACTTC.

The rearrangement joins TRBV18 to TRBJ1-4, with 9 bases that match TRBD1. This CDR3 contains 15 residues. The V segment lost 3 bases and the J segment 8 bases; nucleotides outside the gene matches: 7. From germline, CDR1 is KGHSH and CDR2 LQKENI. In nucleotides, the CDR3 is TGTGCCAGCTCACCGGAGACAGGGGGAGAAGAAAAACTGTTTTTT. Its protein product is CASSPETGGEEKLFF.

The rearrangement links TRBV18 to TRBJ1-2; D unresolved. V shed 0 bases and J shed 8 bases, with 10 bases lying between them. Germline values: CDR1 KGHSH, CDR2 LQKENI. The CDR3 spans 13 residues. The CDR3 spells CASSPPAVNGYTF. The CDR3, as DNA: TGTGCCAGCTCACCACCGGCGGTTAACGGCTACACCTTC.

The genes are TRBV5-6 and TRBJ2-3, with 7 bases fitting TRBD1. V lost 1 base and J lost 5; bases outside the gene matches: 13. CDR3 length: 17 amino acids. Germline CDR1 SGHDT, CDR2 YYEEEE. The CDR3, as DNA: TGTGCCAGCAGCTTGATAACCACAGGGGCCCTACAAGATACGCAGTATTTT. Protein: CASSLITTGALQDTQYF.

The chain joins TRBV30 to TRBJ2-7, with 10 bases that match TRBD2. V lost 3 bases, J lost 3 bases, and 5 bases stayed unmatched. Germline-derived CDR1 and CDR2 are GTSNPN and SVGIG (reference sequence). The CDR3 length is 14 residues. For the CDR3, the DNA is TGTGCCTGGAGCAAGACTAGCGGGTACTACGAGCAGTACTTC. Its translation is CAWSKTSGYYEQYF.

The chain's CDR3 is CAISGPSGGRNNEQFF. The DNA of the CDR3 is TGTGCCATCAGTGGACCTTCGGGGGGGCGTAACAATGAGCAGTTCTTC. The rearrangement uses TRBV10-3 and TRBJ2-1; 8 bases are shared with TRBD2. Germline values: CDR1 ENHRY, CDR2 SYGVKD. V lost 4 bases, J lost 5 bases, and 10 bases stayed unmatched. This CDR3 spans 16 amino acids.